The clone carrying this T cell receptor (beta chain) was counted only a few times. This sample was included in a study of blood T cell repertoires in COVID-19. As for the study in general: Researchers got acute and convalescent COVID-19 samples from the United States, Italy and Spain. PBMCs, B-cell-depleted T cells, or T cells were the source of the cDNA or gDNA that made up the material.

The authors' processing: Nucleated cell number was recorded as an estimate derived from reference gene primer amplification. Assay: immunoSEQ multiplex PCR; the TCRdb copy retains only in-frame clones and omits some. V, J and clone size were drawn from that table, and D and trimming were deduced from the DNA. The sample shows tens of thousands of clones, about 90% of them seen only once. CDR1 KGHDR and CDR2 SFDVKD come from the germline V gene. The CDR3 extends over 18 amino acids. J gave up 5 bases and V 2 bases, and 10 bases lay outside the gene matches. The sample consisted of peripheral blood. The origin of this receptor is a man in his 60s with acute or convalescent COVID-19. V is TRBV24-1 and J is TRBJ1-4; 10 positions match TRBD1. This CDR3 is CATSDSDRPGQGNEKLFF. The CDR3 nucleotides read TGTGCCACCAGTGATTCTGACAGACCGGGACAGGGGAATGAAAAACTGTTTTTT.